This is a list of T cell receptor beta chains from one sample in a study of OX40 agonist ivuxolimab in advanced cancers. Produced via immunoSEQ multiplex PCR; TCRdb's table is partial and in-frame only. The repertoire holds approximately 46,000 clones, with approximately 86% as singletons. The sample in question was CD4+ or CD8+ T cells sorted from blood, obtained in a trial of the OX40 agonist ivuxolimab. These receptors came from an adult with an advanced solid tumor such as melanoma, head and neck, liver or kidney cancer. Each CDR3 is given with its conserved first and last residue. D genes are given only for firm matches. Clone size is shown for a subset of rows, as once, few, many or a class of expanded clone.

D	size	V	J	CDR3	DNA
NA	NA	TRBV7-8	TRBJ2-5	CASSLLGVVETQYF	TGTGCCAGCAGCTTACTCGGGGTAGTAGAGACCCAGTACTTC
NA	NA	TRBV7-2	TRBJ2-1	CASSLAPTSSYNEQFF	TGTGCCAGCAGCTTAGCGCCGACTAGTTCCTACAATGAGCAGTTCTTC
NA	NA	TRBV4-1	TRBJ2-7	CASSLRSSYEQYF	TGCGCCAGCAGCCTCAGGAGCTCCTACGAGCAGTACTTC
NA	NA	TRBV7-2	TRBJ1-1	CASSLGFAGAGTEAFF	TGTGCCAGCAGCTTAGGGTTTGCGGGGGCTGGGACTGAAGCTTTCTTT
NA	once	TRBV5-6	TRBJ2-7	CASSLKGPYEQYF	TGTGCCAGCAGCTTAAAGGGGCCCTACGAGCAGTACTTC
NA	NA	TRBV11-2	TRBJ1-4	CASSRSGGRTNEKLFF	TGTGCCAGCAGCCGGTCCGGGGGGCGAACTAATGAAAAACTGTTTTTT
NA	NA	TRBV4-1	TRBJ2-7	CASSQVLGSSYEQYF	TGCGCCAGCAGCCAAGTTTTGGGGAGCTCCTACGAGCAGTACTTC
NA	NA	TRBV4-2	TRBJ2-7	CASSEQDSVNYEQYF	TGTGCCAGCAGCGAACAAGACTCGGTTAACTACGAGCAGTACTTC
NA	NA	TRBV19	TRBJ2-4	CASTSPMQNIQYF	TGTGCCAGTACCTCACCGATGCAAAACATTCAGTACTTC
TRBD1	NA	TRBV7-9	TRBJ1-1	CASSSLQGKGTEAFF	TGTGCCAGCAGCTCTTTACAGGGGAAGGGCACTGAAGCTTTCTTT
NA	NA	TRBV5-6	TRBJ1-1	CASSWGGPDTEAFF	TGTGCCAGCAGCTGGGGAGGGCCCGACACTGAAGCTTTCTTT